The T cell receptor (beta chain) under discussion was sequenced for a study of blood T cell repertoires in COVID-19. This CDR3 has 16 amino acids. Germline V CDR1 and CDR2: LNHDA, SQIVND (reference sequence). Trimming took 4 bases from V and 2 from J; bases not matched to a gene: 11. Profiled with immunoSEQ multiplex PCR; TCRdb holds only in-frame clones, not every one. The sample has about 260,000 clones, more than 85% seen once. This chain connects TRBV19 to TRBJ2-7; 7 bases match TRBD1. This TCR derives from a person aged 18-29 years with COVID-19, enrolled during active disease. Specimen: peripheral blood. The CDR3 reads CASSTQAFGTAYEQYF. Here the CDR3 DNA reads TGTGCCAGTAGTACCCAGGCCTTCGGGACAGCCTACGAGCAGTACTTC.